This TCR beta chain was retrieved from a study of T cell responses to AZD1222 COVID-19 vaccine. Study conclusions and caveats: With two AZD1222 doses given, Spike-specific TCR breadth and depth both rose. Most donors were white British and more were female, and clonal diversity was possibly underestimated. As reported, nearly half of all spike-specific TCRs target variant regions that are unmutated.

The V gene lost 2 bases and the J gene lost 2 bases, with 7 bases spanning the gap. This CDR3 comprises 15 residues. Germline values: CDR1 MDHEN, CDR2 SYDVKM. Measured with immunoSEQ multiplex PCR; TCRdb has only the in-frame clones, and not every one. Of 180,000 or so clones detected, more than 70% appear once; the ten largest clones hold about 24%. As concerns this clone: Its antigen is still unknown.

The chain carries TRBV28 and TRBJ1-6, with unresolved D. The sequence was collected from an adult who received the AZD1222 COVID-19 vaccine. The sample here was peripheral blood, taken 28 days after the second AZD1222 dose. This CDR3 is CASSLKGPYNSPLHF. The CDR3 bases are TGTGCCAGCAGTTTAAAGGGCCCCTATAATTCACCCCTCCACTTT.